The sequence of this TCR beta chain was determined in a study of blood T cell repertoires in COVID-19. As for the study in general: Acute and convalescent COVID-19 specimens originated in the United States, Italy and Spain. The cDNA or gDNA used as material had been derived from T cells, B-cell-depleted T cells, or PBMCs.

Study processing details: Nucleated cell counts were estimated from reference gene primer amplification. Measured with immunoSEQ multiplex PCR; TCRdb has only the in-frame clones, and not every one. V, J and clone size are those of that table, while D and trimming were read from the DNA. The sample holds fewer than 350,000 clones, around 88% seen once. CDR1 and CDR2 from the germline V gene are MGHRA and YSYEKL. V lost 1 base to trimming and J lost 3 bases, with 16 bases between them. The CDR3 is 17 residues long. Sequencing was carried out using peripheral blood. The J gene is TRBJ2-4, the V gene TRBV4-1; D is unclear. The clonotype was recovered from a man aged 35 to 55 with acute or convalescent COVID-19. The CDR3 region is CASSQGVPRLGKNIQYF. CDR3 bases: TGCGCCAGCAGCCAAGGAGTCCCCCGCCTAGGCAAAAACATTCAGTACTTC.